Listed here are 9 T cell receptor beta chains from one sample, sequenced in a study of blood T cells in healthy people across ages. A second PCR of about 6 to 11 cycles used a sample-barcoded 5' primer and a J-beta primer mix. TCRdb reprocessed the 5' RACE reads via MiXCR and lists one record per CDR3 protein. The sample includes about 970,000 distinct CDR3 sequences, 45% to 60% of them seen just once. Sequencing input: blood. Receptors were obtained from a woman aged 55-70 years in good health.

This clonotype was detected a few times. The V gene is TRBV27, the J gene TRBJ2-1, with 7 bases identical to TRBD2. Germline lookup yields CDR1 MNHEY and CDR2 SMNVEV (reference sequence). The J segment lost 4 bases and the V segment lost 5 bases, leaving 5 bases of the junction unmatched. This CDR3 has 14 residues. Here the CDR3 reads CASSRLAAYNEQFF. CDR3 nucleotide sequence: TGTGCCAGCAGTAGACTAGCCGCTTACAATGAGCAGTTCTTC.

The chain couples TRBV7-2 to TRBJ2-7; D is perhaps TRBD1 or TRBD2 (6 bases each). The J call may not be correct, given that the DNA end is closer to TRBJ2-5. Germline assignment: CDR1 SGHTA and CDR2 FQGNSA. CDR3 length: 15 residues. CDR3 nucleotides: TGTGCCAGCAGCAAAAGAGGGGGGACGGGTGAGACCCAGTACTTC. Encoded protein: CASSKRGGTGETQYF.

The table lists this clonotype with a count of one. The gene calls are TRBV28 and TRBJ2-2; 8 positions match TRBD1. The J segment lost 3 bases and the V segment lost 5 bases, leaving 8 bases of the junction unmatched. Germline lookup yields CDR1 MDHEN and CDR2 SYDVKM. CDR3 length: 16 amino acids. The CDR3 is CASSRPQGADTGELFF. The CDR3 DNA follows: TGTGCCAGCAGTCGACCCCAGGGGGCGGACACCGGGGAGCTGTTTTTT.

The chain is built from TRBV5-1 and TRBJ2-4; 10 nucleotides line up with TRBD1. The J call is uncertain, as TRBJ2-7 better fits the DNA end. The CDR3 has 15 amino acids. Germline CDR1 reads SGHRS; CDR2 reads YFSETQ. In nucleotides, the CDR3 is TGCGCCAGCTCAATCTCGACAGGGGGCCCCTACGAGCAGTACTTC. Translated: CASSISTGGPYEQYF.

This chain uses TRBV25-1 with TRBJ2-1, with D uncertain. Germline lookup yields CDR1 MGHDK and CDR2 SYGVNS. Trimming shortened V by 10 bases and J by 2 bases, and 6 bases separated the two germline ends. This CDR3 comprises 11 residues. CDR3 bases: TGTGCCACAAACACCTACAATGAGCAGTTCTTC. Translated, it gives CATNTYNEQFF.

V usage is TRBV4-1 and J usage is TRBJ2-5; possibly TRBD1 for D (5 bases). This CDR3 spans 18 amino acids. Germline V gene sequence: CDR1 MGHRA, CDR2 YSYEKL. Trimming cost V 3 bases and J 0 bases, with 20 bases left between them. The DNA for the CDR3 is TGCGCCAGCAGCCAGAGTTGGGGCAACAACCCTCACCAAGAGACCCAGTACTTC. This codes for CASSQSWGNNPHQETQYF.

This clonotype occurred a few times. V is TRBV4-2 and J is TRBJ1-5, with a weak D call TRBD1 (6 bases). The CDR3 has 15 residues. Germline values: CDR1 LGHNA, CDR2 YNFKEQ. V gave up 4 bases and J gave up 7 bases, with 17 bases separating them. CDR3 sequence reads: CASSLGSGAGQPQHF. Written as DNA, the CDR3 is TGTGCCAGCAGCCTGGGTTCAGGGGCAGGCCAGCCCCAGCATTTT.

The chain couples TRBV2 to TRBJ2-1; TRBD2 agrees at 15 bases. Per the germline V gene, CDR1 is SNHLY and CDR2 is FYNNEI. The CDR3 covers 15 residues. The J segment lost 6 bases and the V segment lost 4 bases, leaving 1 base of the junction unmatched. The DNA for the CDR3 is TGTGCCAGCAGTGGGACTAGCGGGAGGGGCAATGAGCAGTTCTTC. Protein sequence: CASSGTSGRGNEQFF.

The rearrangement joins TRBV15 to TRBJ2-2; no clear D. V was clipped by 0 bases and J by 5 bases, with 1 base between them. The CDR3 consists of 12 residues. The germline V gene has CDR1 LNHNV and CDR2 YYDKDF (reference sequence). CDR3 loop: CATSRETGELFF. The CDR3 DNA follows: TGTGCCACCAGCAGAGAAACCGGGGAGCTGTTTTTT. The whole variable domain, filled in from reference TRBV15 and TRBJ2-2, reads DAMVIQNPRYQVTQFGKPVTLSCSQTLNHNVMYWYQQKSSQAPKLLFHYYDKDFNNEADTPDNFQSRRPNTSFCFLDIRSPGLGDTAMYLCATSRETGELFFGEGSRLTVL.